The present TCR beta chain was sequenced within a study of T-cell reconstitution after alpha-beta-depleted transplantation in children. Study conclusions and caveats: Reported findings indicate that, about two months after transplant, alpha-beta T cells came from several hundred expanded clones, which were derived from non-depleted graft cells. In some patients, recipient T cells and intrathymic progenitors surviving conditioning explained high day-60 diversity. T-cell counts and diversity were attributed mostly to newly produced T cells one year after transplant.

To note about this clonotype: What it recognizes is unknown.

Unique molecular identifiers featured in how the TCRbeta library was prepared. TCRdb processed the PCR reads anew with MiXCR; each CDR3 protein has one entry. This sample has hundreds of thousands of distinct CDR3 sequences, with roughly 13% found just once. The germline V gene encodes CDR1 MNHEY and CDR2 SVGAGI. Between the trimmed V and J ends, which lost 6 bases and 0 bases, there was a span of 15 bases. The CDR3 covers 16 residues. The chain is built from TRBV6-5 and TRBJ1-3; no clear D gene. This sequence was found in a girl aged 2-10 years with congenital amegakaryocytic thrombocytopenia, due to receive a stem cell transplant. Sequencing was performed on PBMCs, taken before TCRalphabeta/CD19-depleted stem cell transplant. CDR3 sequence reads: CASSPDPGRSGNTIYF. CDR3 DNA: TGTGCCAGCAGCCCCGACCCGGGCCGCTCTGGAAACACCATATATTTT.